Below, 21 T cell receptor beta chains from the same sample are listed, as sequenced in a study of monozygotic twins with inflammatory bowel disease. TCRdb re-called the 5' RACE reads; one entry per CDR3 protein, DNA not given. The record lists around 210,000 distinct CDR3 sequences, of which the ten most abundant hold around 7.7%. Sequencing was carried out using blood. The receptor source for this set is a human donor with ulcerative colitis or Crohn's disease, or a healthy co-twin of an affected twin (not recorded which).

The chain is built from TRBV5-1 and TRBJ2-2; lacking DNA, the TRBD2 call made by TCRdb goes unchecked. The CDR3 runs 15 residues. The germline CDR1 and CDR2 sequences are SGHRS and YFSETQ. The CDR3 loop reads CASSLGPRGTGELFF.

The chain combines TRBV13 with TRBJ2-5; there is no DNA to check the TCRdb D call of TRBD2. The CDR3 sequence is 13 residues long. Germline lookup yields CDR1 PRHDT and CDR2 FYEKMQ (reference sequence). CDR3: CASSSDWQETQYF.

The chain couples TRBV6-5 to TRBJ1-2; TCRdb selects TRBD1, and the lack of DNA leaves this call unchecked. The CDR3 spans 13 residues. From germline, CDR1 is MNHEY and CDR2 SVGAGI. The CDR3 sequence: CATYSPGGYGYTF.

J is TRBJ2-6 and V is TRBV21-1; TCRdb returns TRBD2, unconfirmable since there is no DNA. TRBV21-1 corresponds to a pseudogene. This CDR3 region has 19 residues. CDR3 amino acids: CASSLPDSPGVPGANVLTF.

V and J are TRBV7-8 and TRBJ2-7. Germline V gene data show CDR1 as SGHVS and CDR2 as FQNEAQ. This CDR3 has 15 residues. This CDR3 is CASSLATVSYDEQYF.

J is TRBJ1-2 and V is TRBV29-1. The germline V gene encodes CDR1 SQVTM and CDR2 ANQGSEA. The CDR3 extends over 12 amino acids. CDR3 region: CSVDLGGYGYTF.

V gene TRBV10-3 combines with J gene TRBJ2-1; with no DNA, the TCRdb D assignment of TRBD1 cannot be verified. Germline CDR1 is ENHRY and CDR2 is SYGVKD. The CDR3 covers 15 residues. CDR3 in amino acids: CAISEWTGGNNEQFF.

The chain joins TRBV2 to TRBJ1-1; TCRdb's D call, TRBD1, is unchecked because there is no DNA. Germline CDR1 is SNHLY and CDR2 is FYNNEI. The CDR3 is 12 residues long. The CDR3 reads CASSGQGSEAFF.

V gene TRBV29-1 combines with J gene TRBJ2-7; TCRdb's D call of TRBD2 is untestable without DNA. In germline, CDR1 is SQVTM, CDR2 ANQGSEA. The CDR3 spans 13 residues. The CDR3 protein is CSAATGPTYEQYF.

This chain uses TRBV20-1 with TRBJ1-4. CDR1 is DFQATT and CDR2 is SNEGSKA in the germline V gene (reference sequence). CDR3 length equals 11 residues. Here the CDR3 reads CSAEDGVKLFF.

The chain links TRBV5-1 to TRBJ2-7; lacking DNA, the TRBD1 call made by TCRdb goes unchecked. Germline V lookup: CDR1 SGHRS, CDR2 YFSETQ. CDR3 length: 16 amino acids. The chain's CDR3 is CASSLGQGAIAYEQYF.

This chain joins TRBV10-3 and TRBJ1-1. CDR1 is ENHRY and CDR2 is SYGVKD in the germline V gene. The CDR3 covers 12 residues. This chain's CDR3 is CAISRTSVEAFF.

This chain joins TRBV19 and TRBJ2-1; without DNA, the TCRdb call of TRBD2 cannot be checked. The CDR3 is 14 amino acids. Germline loops: CDR1 LNHDA, CDR2 SQIVND (reference sequence). The CDR3 sequence: CASSIPSRVNEQFF. Complete variable domain (other parts from reference TRBV19 and TRBJ2-1): DGGITQSPKYLFRKEGQNVTLSCEQNLNHDAMYWYRQDPGQGLRLIYYSQIVNDFQKGDIAEGYSVSREKKESFPLTVTSAQKNPTAFYLCASSIPSRVNEQFFGPGTRLTVL.

The J gene is TRBJ1-5, the V gene TRBV3-1. The CDR3 consists of 14 residues. The germline V gene encodes CDR1 LGHDT and CDR2 YNNKEL (reference sequence). The chain's CDR3 is CASSQSGRNQPQHF.

The V gene is TRBV12-3 or TRBV12-4, the J gene TRBJ1-1. There are 14 residues in the CDR3. The CDR3 sequence is CASSPTRTNTEAFF.

The chain uses TRBV7-2 and TRBJ2-2; with no DNA, the TCRdb D assignment of TRBD1 cannot be verified. CDR3 length: 16 residues. Germline CDR1 SGHTA, CDR2 FQGNSA. The CDR3 reads CASSLAPQGVPGELFF.

This chain uses TRBV11-2 with TRBJ2-1; TCRdb's D call, TRBD1, is unchecked because there is no DNA. CDR3 size: 14 residues. In germline, CDR1 is SGHAT, CDR2 FQNNGV. The CDR3 reads CASRFRDIVNEQFF.

This chain links TRBV27 with TRBJ2-3; TCRdb proposes TRBD1, but this gene call is untestable without DNA. The CDR3 length is 11 residues. Germline CDR1 and CDR2: MNHEY and SMNVEV (reference sequence). The CDR3 loop is CASMGVNTQYF.

This chain connects TRBV11-2 to TRBJ2-3; TCRdb proposes TRBD1, but this gene call is untestable without DNA. CDR3 length: 17 amino acids. CDR1 is SGHAT, CDR2 FQNNGV, per germline. The CDR3 loop is CASSPLRTGGLQDTQYF.

The chain links TRBV12-3 or TRBV12-4 to TRBJ2-1; the TCRdb call, TRBD2, lacks DNA for checking. The CDR3 loop spans 16 amino acids. The CDR3 region is CASSDRRAGGYNEQFF.

This sequence joins TRBV6-5 and TRBJ2-1; TCRdb returns TRBD1, unconfirmable since there is no DNA. The germline CDR1 and CDR2 sequences are MNHEY and SVGAGI. The CDR3 loop spans 15 amino acids. CDR3 protein: CASSYETGGGNEQFF.